The present TCR beta chain was sequenced within a study of radiation and T cells in renal cell carcinoma. Across the study: Nephrectomy followed 15 Gy stereotactic body radiation by 4 weeks.

The CDR3 has 14 amino acids. Per the germline V gene, CDR1 is MDHEN and CDR2 is SYDVKM. The ends were cut back, 5 bases at V and 4 bases at J, with 14 bases in the middle. Produced via immunoSEQ multiplex PCR; TCRdb's table is partial and in-frame only. The sample includes roughly 120,000 clones, about 81% of them seen just once. Time point: blood 2 weeks post-SBRT. Treatment reported: 15 Gy SBRT to primary tumor, nephrectomy 4 weeks later. This rearrangement joins TRBV28 to TRBJ1-2; TRBD1 is a possible D gene (6 bases). This receptor was obtained from a woman aged 55 to 70 with renal cell carcinoma. This specimen consisted of blood, obtained from a patient whose treatment included radiotherapy and nephrectomy. CDR3 DNA: TGTGCCAGCAGTCAAGATCAGGGGATCTATGGCTACACCTTC. Its protein is CASSQDQGIYGYTF.